Listed below are T cell receptor beta chains from one sample, sequenced in a study of post-analysis software for immune sequencing data. Via MiXCR, TCRdb re-called the PCR reads, giving one row per CDR3 protein. The sample consists of more than 500,000 distinct CDR3 sequences, 30% to 40% of them appearing once. Sequencing was performed on blood. These receptors were collected from a girl aged 2-17 years with multiple sclerosis. CDR3s include the opening cysteine and the closing phenylalanine or tryptophan. A D gene is named only where the DNA matches it firmly. Only part of the rows carry a size: once, few, many, or a class if the clone is expanded.

NA | NA | TRBJ2-5 | TRBV29-1 | CSATSPETQYF | TGCAGCGCAACTAGCCCAGAGACCCAGTACTTC
NA | NA | TRBJ1-1 | TRBV19 | CASSIFTGQAEAFF | TGTGCCAGTAGTATATTTACGGGGCAAGCTGAAGCTTTCTTT
once | TRBD2 | TRBJ2-3 | TRBV11-2 | CASSLDSSMGGDTQYF | TGTGCCAGCAGCTTAGATAGCTCAATGGGGGGGGATACGCAGTATTTT
NA | TRBD1 | TRBJ1-2 | TRBV20-1 | CSARPGTGSYGYTF | TGCAGTGCCCGTCCCGGGACAGGGAGCTATGGCTACACCTTC
NA | TRBD1 | TRBJ2-7 | TRBV24-1 | CATSAGSGQGASSSYEQYF | TGTGCCACCAGTGCTGGCTCGGGACAGGGGGCCTCGAGCTCCTACGAGCAGTACTTC
NA | NA | TRBJ2-3 | TRBV7-2 | CASSLAGGLGDTQYF | TGTGCCAGCAGCTTAGCGGGGGGGCTGGGAGATACGCAGTATTTT
NA | NA | TRBJ2-4 | TRBV29-1 | CSVGGVEYF | TGCAGCGTTGGAGGGGTCGAGTACTTC
NA | NA | TRBJ2-4 | TRBV11-2 | CASSLAVGIQYF | TGTGCCAGCAGCTTAGCGGTAGGCATTCAGTACTTC
NA | TRBD2 | TRBJ2-7 | TRBV20-1 | CSGLGLAAYEQYF | TGCAGTGGCCTGGGACTAGCGGCCTACGAGCAGTACTTC
NA | NA | TRBJ2-5 | TRBV5-4 | CASSLETSTETQYF | TGTGCCAGCAGCTTGGAGACCTCGACGGAAACCCAGTACTTC
many | NA | TRBJ2-7 | TRBV6-5 | CASSYSGAIHSYEQYF | TGTGCCAGCAGTTACTCGGGGGCCATCCACTCCTACGAGCAGTACTTC
few | TRBD2 | TRBJ2-7 | TRBV20-1 | CSAVLAGASAAQYF | TGCAGTGCTGTACTAGCGGGGGCGTCAGCGGCCCAGTACTTC
NA | NA | TRBJ2-1 | TRBV7-8 | CASSLRDNEQFF | TGTGCCAGCAGCTTACGTGACAATGAGCAGTTCTTC
NA | TRBD2 | TRBJ2-3 | TRBV6-5 | CASSYRAGGAPKSDTQYF | TGTGCCAGCAGTTACCGGGCGGGGGGGGCCCCAAAGTCAGATACGCAGTATTTT
NA | TRBD1 | TRBJ1-6 | TRBV20-1 | CSALPGRGRNSPLHF | TGCAGTGCCCTTCCGGGCAGGGGGCGGAATTCACCCCTCCACTTT
few | NA | TRBJ2-1 | TRBV10-3 | CAISESTGGQDEQFF | TGTGCCATCAGTGAGTCGACTGGGGGCCAGGATGAGCAGTTCTTC
few | TRBD1 | TRBJ1-4 | TRBV12-3/TRBV12-4 | CASSLARGPTNEKLFF | TGTGCCAGCAGTTTAGCGAGGGGGCCAACTAATGAAAAACTGTTTTTT
few | NA | TRBJ2-3 | TRBV7-6 | CASTSLGPPDTQYF | TGTGCCAGCACCTCGCTGGGCCCACCCGATACGCAGTATTTT
NA | TRBD1 | TRBJ1-2 | TRBV2 | CASSRQGSDGYTF | TGTGCCAGCAGCCGACAGGGTTCGGATGGCTACACCTTC
NA | NA | TRBJ1-4 | TRBV18 | CASSPILNEKLFF | TGTGCCAGCTCACCGATACTGAATGAAAAACTGTTTTTT
NA | NA | TRBJ2-1 | TRBV20-1 | CSARDPGYANEQFF | TGCAGTGCTAGAGATCCGGGGTACGCCAATGAGCAGTTCTTC
NA | TRBD1 | TRBJ1-6 | TRBV12-3/TRBV12-4 | CASSFNRGQGSRSPLHF | TGTGCCAGCAGTTTTAACAGAGGACAGGGGTCGAGGTCACCCCTCCACTTT
NA | NA | TRBJ2-4 | TRBV6-1 | CASSESMRFKNIQYF | TGTGCCAGCAGTGAAAGTATGCGTTTCAAAAACATTCAGTACTTC
few | TRBD1 | TRBJ2-7 | TRBV6-6 | CASSYWGQGGEQYF | TGTGCCAGCAGTTACTGGGGACAGGGTGGAGAGCAGTACTTC
NA | NA | TRBJ2-3 | TRBV2 | CASSQDGTGADTQYF | TGTGCCAGCAGTCAAGACGGGACTGGAGCAGATACGCAGTATTTT
NA | NA | TRBJ2-5 | TRBV20-1 | CSARDRTGFETQYF | TGCAGTGCTAGAGATCGTACGGGGTTTGAGACCCAGTACTTC
once | TRBD2 | TRBJ2-3 | TRBV20-1 | CSARSSGGRTDTQYF | TGCAGTGCTAGATCTAGCGGGGGGCGCACAGATACGCAGTATTTT
NA | NA | TRBJ2-3 | TRBV6-6 | CASSYFPSSDTQYF | TGTGCCAGCAGTTACTTTCCGTCGTCGGATACGCAGTATTTT
few | TRBD1 | TRBJ1-6 | TRBV6-2/TRBV6-3 | CASSADRGLNSPLHF | TGTGCCAGCAGTGCGGACAGGGGGCTTAATTCACCCCTCCACTTT
NA | NA | TRBJ1-2 | TRBV5-1 | CASSLADFTYGYTF | TGCGCCAGCAGCTTGGCAGACTTTACCTATGGCTACACCTTC
few | NA | TRBJ2-5 | TRBV9 | CASSVAQGRKETQYF | TGTGCCAGCAGCGTAGCTCAGGGGAGAAAAGAGACCCAGTACTTC
few | NA | TRBJ2-5 | TRBV5-1 | CASSPTGIAQETQYF | TGCGCCAGCAGTCCTACCGGGATCGCCCAAGAGACCCAGTACTTC
NA | TRBD1 | TRBJ2-3 | TRBV6-2/TRBV6-3 | CASSYLGQLTDTQYF | TGTGCCAGCAGTTACTTGGGACAGCTCACAGATACGCAGTATTTT
NA | TRBD1 | TRBJ1-2 | TRBV11-2 | CASSPGTVADYGYTF | TGTGCCAGCAGCCCTGGGACAGTCGCGGACTATGGCTACACCTTC
many | TRBD2 | TRBJ2-5 | TRBV10-3 | CATHPRLAETQYF | TGTGCCACCCACCCAAGACTAGCGGAGACCCAGTACTTC
few | NA | TRBJ1-1 | TRBV18 | CASSQLNTEAFF | TGTGCCAGCTCGCAACTGAACACTGAAGCTTTCTTT
few | TRBD1 | TRBJ2-5 | TRBV2 | CASSGQGFGQEETQYF | TGTGCCAGCAGTGGACAGGGTTTCGGCCAGGAAGAGACCCAGTACTTC
NA | NA | TRBJ2-1 | TRBV27 | CASSLPRGDQFF | TGTGCCAGCAGTTTACCCAGGGGTGACCAGTTCTTC
NA | TRBD1 | TRBJ2-5 | TRBV18 | CASSPGQGERETQYF | TGTGCCAGCTCACCGGGACAGGGGGAGAGAGAGACCCAGTACTTC
NA | TRBD2 | TRBJ2-5 | TRBV12-3/TRBV12-4 | CASKSVGGETQYF | TGTGCCAGCAAATCCGTCGGGGGGGAGACCCAGTACTTC
few | NA | TRBJ1-2 | TRBV12-3/TRBV12-4 | CASTESSRTAFYGYTF | TGTGCCAGCACCGAGTCATCTCGGACCGCCTTCTATGGCTACACCTTC
NA | NA | TRBJ2-1 | TRBV6-1 | CASRIRGGDEQFF | TGTGCCAGCAGAATACGGGGCGGGGATGAGCAGTTCTTC
NA | TRBD2 | TRBJ2-3 | TRBV20-1 | CSATMSSGGPPSTDTQYF | TGCAGTGCCACTATGTCTAGCGGGGGCCCTCCTAGCACAGATACGCAGTATTTT
NA | NA | TRBJ1-2 | TRBV4-2 | CASSQDRIGNHYGYTF | TGTGCCAGCAGCCAAGATCGGATAGGGAACCACTATGGCTACACCTTC
NA | NA | TRBJ2-1 | TRBV20-1 | CSEGAVNNEQFF | TGCAGCGAAGGGGCTGTAAACAATGAGCAGTTCTTC
NA | TRBD1 | TRBJ2-5 | TRBV5-1 | CASSSGQGMETQYF | TGCGCCAGCAGCTCGGGACAGGGGATGGAGACCCAGTACTTC
NA | TRBD2 | TRBJ2-4 | TRBV20-1 | CSATLGGLLAKNIQYF | TGCAGTGCAACTCTCGGGGGACTACTAGCCAAAAACATTCAGTACTTC
NA | TRBD2 | TRBJ2-5 | TRBV20-1 | CSASDVGGGTNGQETQYF | TGCAGTGCTAGTGATGTGGGGGGGGGAACAAACGGCCAAGAGACCCAGTACTTC
NA | TRBD2 | TRBJ2-7 | TRBV20-1 | CSARDQLASNEQYF | TGCAGTGCTAGAGATCAACTAGCGTCCAATGAGCAGTACTTC
NA | NA | TRBJ2-7 | TRBV20-1 | CSATGGVYEQYF | TGCAGTGCCACGGGCGGTGTCTACGAGCAGTACTTC
NA | TRBD1 | TRBJ1-4 | TRBV5-1 | CASSMDRGRGKLFF | TGCGCCAGCAGCATGGACAGGGGAAGGGGAAAACTGTTTTTT
few | NA | TRBJ2-4 | TRBV12-3/TRBV12-4 | CASSPTGSLNIQYF | TGTGCCAGCAGTCCTACAGGGTCCCTAAACATTCAGTACTTC
NA | TRBD1 | TRBJ1-2 | TRBV7-9 | CASRPTGGEGYTF | TGTGCCAGCAGACCTACAGGGGGCGAAGGCTACACCTTC
once | TRBD2 | TRBJ2-1 | TRBV10-3 | CATSDGLAGDNEQFF | TGTGCCACCAGTGATGGACTAGCGGGGGATAATGAGCAGTTCTTC